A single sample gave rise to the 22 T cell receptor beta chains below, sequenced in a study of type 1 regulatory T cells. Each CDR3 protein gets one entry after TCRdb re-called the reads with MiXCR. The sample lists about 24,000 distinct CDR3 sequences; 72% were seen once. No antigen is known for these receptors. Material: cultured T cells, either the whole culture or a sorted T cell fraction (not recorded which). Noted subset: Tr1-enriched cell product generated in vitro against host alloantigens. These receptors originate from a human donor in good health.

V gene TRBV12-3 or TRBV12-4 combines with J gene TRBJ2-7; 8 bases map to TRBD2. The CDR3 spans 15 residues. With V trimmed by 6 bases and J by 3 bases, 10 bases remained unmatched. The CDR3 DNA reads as TGTGCCAGCAGCCCGTCGGGACTAGTGTTCTACGAGCAGTACTTC. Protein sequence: CASSPSGLVFYEQYF.

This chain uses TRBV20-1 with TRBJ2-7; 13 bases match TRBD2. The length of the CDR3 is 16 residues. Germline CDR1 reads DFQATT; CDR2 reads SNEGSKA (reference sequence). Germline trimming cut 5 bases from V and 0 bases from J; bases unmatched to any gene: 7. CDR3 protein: CSAPTTSGGPSYEQYF. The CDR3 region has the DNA TGCAGTGCTCCAACGACTAGCGGGGGGCCCTCCTACGAGCAGTACTTC.

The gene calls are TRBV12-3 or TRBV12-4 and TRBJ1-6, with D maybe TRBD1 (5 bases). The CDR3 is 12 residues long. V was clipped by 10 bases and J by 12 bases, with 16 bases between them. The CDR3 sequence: CATMKHGGPLHF. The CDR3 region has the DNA TGTGCCACCATGAAACACGGGGGACCCCTCCACTTT.

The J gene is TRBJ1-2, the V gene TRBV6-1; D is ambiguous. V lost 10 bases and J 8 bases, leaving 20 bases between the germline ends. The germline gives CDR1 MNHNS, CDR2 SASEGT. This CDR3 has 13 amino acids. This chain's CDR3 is CANTKEYKGGYTF. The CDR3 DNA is TGTGCCAACACTAAAGAATATAAAGGAGGCTACACCTTC.

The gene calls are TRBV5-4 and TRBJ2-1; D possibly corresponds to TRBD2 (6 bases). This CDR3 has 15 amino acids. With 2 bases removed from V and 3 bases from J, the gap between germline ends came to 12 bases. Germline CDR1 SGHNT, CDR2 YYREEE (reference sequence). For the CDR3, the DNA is TGTGCCAGCAGCTTAGCCGGGGGTGGCTACAATGAGCAGTTCTTC. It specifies CASSLAGGGYNEQFF.

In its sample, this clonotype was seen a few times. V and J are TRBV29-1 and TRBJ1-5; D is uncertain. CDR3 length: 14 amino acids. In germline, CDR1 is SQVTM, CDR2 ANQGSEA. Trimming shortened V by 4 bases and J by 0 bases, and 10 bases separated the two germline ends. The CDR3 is CSVGESYSNQPQHF. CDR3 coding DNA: TGCAGCGTTGGAGAGAGTTATAGCAATCAGCCCCAGCATTTT.

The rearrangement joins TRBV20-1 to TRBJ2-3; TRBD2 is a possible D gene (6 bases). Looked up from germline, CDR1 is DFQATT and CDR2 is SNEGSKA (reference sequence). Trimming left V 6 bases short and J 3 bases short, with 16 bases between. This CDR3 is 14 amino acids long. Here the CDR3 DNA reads TGCAGTGCGCGGGGAGTAGCGTGGACAGATACGCAGTATTTT. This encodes CSARGVAWTDTQYF.

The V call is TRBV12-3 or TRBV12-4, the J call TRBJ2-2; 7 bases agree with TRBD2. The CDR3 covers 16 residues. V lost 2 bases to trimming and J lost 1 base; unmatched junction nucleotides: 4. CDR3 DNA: TGTGCCAGCAGTTTACCGCGGGGGAGGAACACCGGGGAGCTGTTTTTT. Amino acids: CASSLPRGRNTGELFF.

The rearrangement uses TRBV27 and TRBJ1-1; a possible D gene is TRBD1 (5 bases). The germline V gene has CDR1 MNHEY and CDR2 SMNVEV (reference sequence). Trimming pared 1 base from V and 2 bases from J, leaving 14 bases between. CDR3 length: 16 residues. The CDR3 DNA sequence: TGTGCCAGCAGTTTATTTGGAGCAGGACAAAACACTGAAGCTTTCTTT. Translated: CASSLFGAGQNTEAFF.

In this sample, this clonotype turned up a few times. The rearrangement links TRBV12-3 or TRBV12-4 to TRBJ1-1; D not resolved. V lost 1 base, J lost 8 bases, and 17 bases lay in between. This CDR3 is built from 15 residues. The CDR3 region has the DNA TGTGCCAGCAGTTTAGGGGTTGAGAGGGCGAGGGAAGCTTTCTTT. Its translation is CASSLGVERAREAFF.

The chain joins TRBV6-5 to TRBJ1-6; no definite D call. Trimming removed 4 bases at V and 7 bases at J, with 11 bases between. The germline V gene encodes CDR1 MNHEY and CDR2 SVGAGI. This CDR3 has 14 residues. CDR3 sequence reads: CASSFQFGNSPLHF. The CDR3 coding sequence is TGTGCCAGCAGTTTTCAATTTGGGAATTCACCCCTCCACTTT.

CDR3 nucleotides: TGTGCCAGCAGCCCGCGCCTGCGGGGGACCACAGATACGCAGTATTTT. Its translation: CASSPRLRGTTDTQYF. The chain is built from TRBV11-1 and TRBJ2-3, with TRBD2 matching over 7 bases. With 5 bases clipped from V and 2 bases from J, the junction kept 10 bases outside the gene matches. Germline-derived CDR1 and CDR2 are SGHAT and FQDESV (reference sequence). The CDR3 totals 16 residues.

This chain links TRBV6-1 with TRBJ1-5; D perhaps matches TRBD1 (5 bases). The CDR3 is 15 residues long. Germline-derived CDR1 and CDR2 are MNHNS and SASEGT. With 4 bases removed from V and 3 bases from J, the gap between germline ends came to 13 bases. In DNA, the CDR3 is TGTGCCAGCAGTGCTCAGGGACCCTTCAATCAGCCCCAGCATTTT. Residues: CASSAQGPFNQPQHF.

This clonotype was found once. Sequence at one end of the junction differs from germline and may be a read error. As DNA, the CDR3 is TGTGCCAGCTCACCGGACAGGGGCTCCGACAATGAGCAGTTCTTC. Protein sequence: CASSPDRGSDNEQFF. The V call is TRBV18, the J call TRBJ2-1; 9 bases fit TRBD1. Germline CDR1 and CDR2: KGHSH and LQKENI. The CDR3 has 15 residues.

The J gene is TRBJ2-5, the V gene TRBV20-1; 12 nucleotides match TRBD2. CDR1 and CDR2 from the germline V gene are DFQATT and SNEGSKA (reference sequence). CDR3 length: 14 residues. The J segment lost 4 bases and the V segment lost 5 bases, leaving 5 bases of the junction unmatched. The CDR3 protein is CSASSGGASETQYF. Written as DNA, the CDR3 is TGCAGTGCTTCTAGCGGGGGGGCCTCAGAGACCCAGTACTTC.

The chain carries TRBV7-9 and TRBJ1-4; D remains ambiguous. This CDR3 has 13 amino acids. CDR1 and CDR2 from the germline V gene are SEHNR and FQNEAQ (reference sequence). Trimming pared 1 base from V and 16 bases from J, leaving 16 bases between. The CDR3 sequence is CASSLDVGRPAFF. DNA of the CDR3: TGTGCCAGCAGCTTAGATGTAGGGCGGCCTGCGTTTTTT.

The CDR3 is CASSTQGDTEAFF. CDR3 sequence (DNA): TGTGCCAGCAGTACCCAAGGGGACACTGAAGCTTTCTTT. V and J are TRBV7-2 and TRBJ1-1, with a weak D call TRBD1 (5 bases). The CDR3 loop spans 13 amino acids. Germline CDR1 is SGHTA and CDR2 is FQGNSA. Trimming took off 6 bases at V and 3 bases at J, with 11 bases between the two ends.

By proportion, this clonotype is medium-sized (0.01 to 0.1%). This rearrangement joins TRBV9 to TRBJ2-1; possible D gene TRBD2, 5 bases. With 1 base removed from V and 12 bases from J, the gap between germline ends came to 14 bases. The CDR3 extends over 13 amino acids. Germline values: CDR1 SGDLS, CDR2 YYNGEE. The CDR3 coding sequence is TGTGCCAGCAGCGTAAGGACGGACTCCAGGCAGTTCTTC. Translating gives CASSVRTDSRQFF.

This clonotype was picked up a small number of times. CDR3 coding DNA: TGTGCCAGCGTCCGAGCGGGGGGGAACTCCCAAGAGACCCAGTACTTC. Residues: CASVRAGGNSQETQYF. The chain is built from TRBV6-2 or TRBV6-3 and TRBJ2-5; 10 bases match TRBD2. The germline CDR1 and CDR2 sequences are MNHEY and SVGEGT. This CDR3 region has 16 residues. V lost 8 bases, J lost 1 base, and 10 bases stayed unmatched.

CDR3 loop: CASSLRPAGVAGELFF. The CDR3 DNA is TGTGCCAGCAGCCTTAGACCCGCCGGGGTGGCCGGGGAGCTGTTTTTT. The gene calls are TRBV5-5 and TRBJ2-2, with D possibly matching TRBD2 (5 bases). In germline, CDR1 is SGHKS, CDR2 YYEKEE (reference sequence). Trimming took off 4 bases at V and 6 bases at J, with 19 bases between the two ends. The CDR3 extends over 16 amino acids.

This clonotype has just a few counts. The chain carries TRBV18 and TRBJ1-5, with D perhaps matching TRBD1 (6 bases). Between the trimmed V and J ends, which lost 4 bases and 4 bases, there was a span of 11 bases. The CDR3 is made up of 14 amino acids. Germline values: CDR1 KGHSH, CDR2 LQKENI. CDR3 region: CASSQGGINQPQHF. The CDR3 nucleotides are TGTGCCAGCTCACAAGGGGGAATTAATCAGCCCCAGCATTTT.

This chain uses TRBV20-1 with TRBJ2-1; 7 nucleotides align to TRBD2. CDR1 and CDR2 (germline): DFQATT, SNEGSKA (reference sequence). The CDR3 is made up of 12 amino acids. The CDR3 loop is CSPAGAYNEQFF. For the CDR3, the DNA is TGCAGCCCTGCGGGGGCCTACAATGAGCAGTTCTTC.